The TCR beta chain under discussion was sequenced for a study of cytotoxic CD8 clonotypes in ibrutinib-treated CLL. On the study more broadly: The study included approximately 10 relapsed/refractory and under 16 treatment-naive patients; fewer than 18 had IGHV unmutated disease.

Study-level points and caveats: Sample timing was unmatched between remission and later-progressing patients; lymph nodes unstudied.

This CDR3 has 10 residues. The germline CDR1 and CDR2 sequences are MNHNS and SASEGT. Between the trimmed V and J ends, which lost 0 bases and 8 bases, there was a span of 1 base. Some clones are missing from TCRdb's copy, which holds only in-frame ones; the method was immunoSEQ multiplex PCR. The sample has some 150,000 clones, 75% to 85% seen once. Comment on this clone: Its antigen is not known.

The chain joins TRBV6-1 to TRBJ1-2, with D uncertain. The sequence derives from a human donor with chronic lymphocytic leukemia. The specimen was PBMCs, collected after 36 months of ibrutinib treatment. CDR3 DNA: TGTGCCAGCAGTGAAGCGGGCTACACCTTC. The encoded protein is CASSEAGYTF.